Shown below are 5 T cell receptor beta chains from a single sample sequenced in a study of blood T cell repertoires in COVID-19 (TCRdb year 2020). Library construction relied on the immunoSEQ multiplex PCR assay. This immuneACCESS table, as held by TCRdb, lists in-frame sequences with V and J called but not all clones. Of the missing ones, under half trace to an unresolved V gene in checked studies; the others have no known cause. This sample holds about 140,000 clones; more than 75% were observed only once. The leading ten clones occupy about 10% of the sample. Material: PBMCs or T cells enriched from blood (not recorded which). All receptors come from a man aged 55 to 70 who had recovered from COVID-19.

This chain links TRBV5-1 with TRBJ2-5; 11 bases agree with TRBD2. The CDR3 is made up of 15 amino acids. In germline, CDR1 is SGHRS, CDR2 YFSETQ. V trimming: 1 base; J trimming: 6 bases; junction bases outside the gene matches: 5. CDR3: CASSLTSGGIKTQYF. CDR3 sequence (DNA): TGCGCCAGCAGCTTGACTAGCGGGGGCATAAAGACCCAGTACTTC. Filled out from reference TRBV5-1 and TRBJ2-5, the complete variable domain reads KAGVTQTPRYLIKTRGQQVTLSCSPISGHRSVSWYQQTPGQGLQFLFEYFSETQRNKGNFPGRFSGRQFSNSRSEMNVSTLELGDSALYLCASSLTSGGIKTQYFGPGTRLLVL.

The rearrangement joins TRBV27 to TRBJ2-1, with TRBD1 identical over 7 bases. This CDR3 spans 12 amino acids. Germline loops: CDR1 MNHEY, CDR2 SMNVEV (reference sequence). Trimming cost V 6 bases and J 7 bases; bases outside gene matches: 3. CDR3 amino acids: CASRQGWNEQFF. CDR3 nucleotides: TGTGCCAGCAGACAGGGGTGGAATGAGCAGTTCTTC.

This chain links TRBV6-6 with TRBJ2-7, with D perhaps TRBD2 (6 bases). CDR3 size: 14 residues. The V gene lost 0 bases and the J gene lost 0 bases, with 6 bases spanning the gap. The germline V gene encodes CDR1 MNHNY and CDR2 SVGAGI (reference sequence). CDR3 loop: CASSYSGGSYEQYF. The CDR3 DNA sequence: TGTGCCAGCAGTTACTCCGGGGGCTCCTACGAGCAGTACTTC.

The J gene is TRBJ2-2, the V gene TRBV12-3 or TRBV12-4; tentatively, D is TRBD1 (7 bases). This CDR3 contains 12 residues. Trimming pared 7 bases from V and 5 bases from J, leaving 8 bases between. CDR3 residues: CASTGGTGELFF. DNA for the CDR3: TGTGCCAGCACAGGGGGGACCGGGGAGCTGTTTTTT.

This chain links TRBV5-5 with TRBJ2-7, with 10 nucleotides matching TRBD2. CDR1 and CDR2 from the germline V gene are SGHKS and YYEKEE (reference sequence). The CDR3 covers 17 residues. Trimming took 1 base from V and 2 from J; bases not matched to a gene: 9. The CDR3 DNA follows: TGTGCCAGCAGCTTGACCCCAAGCGGGGGGGAGACCTACGAGCAGTACTTC. Translation: CASSLTPSGGETYEQYF.